The 12 T cell receptor beta chains listed next were all sequenced from one sample in a study of T cells in Graves' hyperthyroidism and ophthalmopathy. The TCR beta CDR3 regions underwent amplification using RNA transcripts as the source. Primed by the HTBI set, a first-round RT-PCR was run on the TCR CDR3. TCRdb re-called the multiplex PCR reads with MiXCR, one entry per CDR3 protein. The table lists around 110,000 distinct CDR3 sequences, about a sixth of them singletons. Sequencing input: blood. The receptors shown here come from a woman in her fifties or sixties with Graves' hyperthyroidism.

This clonotype was found many times. The rearrangement joins TRBV20-1 to TRBJ2-7; D gene uncertain. The CDR3 length is 12 residues. From germline, CDR1 is DFQATT and CDR2 SNEGSKA (reference sequence). Trimming removed 3 bases from V and 2 bases from J, with 8 bases in between. The CDR3: CSASGHTYEQYF. The CDR3 nucleotides read TGCAGTGCTAGTGGGCACACCTACGAGCAGTACTTC.

At least ten counts were recorded for this clonotype. The chain uses TRBV12-3 or TRBV12-4 and TRBJ2-1, with 13 bases matching TRBD2. Germline trimming cut 4 bases from V and 8 bases from J; bases unmatched to any gene: 5. The CDR3 covers 15 residues. The CDR3: CASSWTSGSPDEQFF. The CDR3 nucleotides are TGTGCCAGCAGTTGGACTAGCGGGAGTCCGGATGAGCAGTTCTTC.

This clonotype was seen many times. This chain uses TRBV7-9 with TRBJ1-2; 7 nucleotides line up with TRBD1. With 1 base clipped from V and 2 bases from J, the junction kept 10 bases outside the gene matches. This CDR3 has 17 residues. The germline gives CDR1 SEHNR, CDR2 FQNEAQ (reference sequence). The CDR3 region is CASSLDALGQANYGYTF. Written as DNA, the CDR3 is TGTGCCAGCAGCTTAGACGCCCTCGGACAGGCAAACTATGGCTACACCTTC.

The table lists this clonotype with many counts. Here the CDR3 DNA reads TGCAGTGCCCCACTAGCGACTAGCACAGATACGCAGTATTTT. Amino acids: CSAPLATSTDTQYF. The chain couples TRBV20-1 to TRBJ2-3; 7 bases are shared with TRBD2. The CDR3 loop spans 14 amino acids. The germline gives CDR1 DFQATT, CDR2 SNEGSKA (reference sequence). V was pared by 6 bases and J by 0 bases, with 6 bases of the junction left unmatched.

This clonotype was detected ten times or more. The chain employs TRBV28 and TRBJ1-3, with a possible D match to TRBD1 (5 bases). Per the germline V gene, CDR1 is MDHEN and CDR2 is SYDVKM. V was cut by 5 bases and J by 0 bases, with 11 bases left in between. This CDR3 spans 15 amino acids. In DNA, the CDR3 is TGTGCCAGCAGTCAATGGGGGAGCTCTGGAAACACCATATATTTT. Translation gives CASSQWGSSGNTIYF.

Comments on this clonotype: A much larger clone lies one base from this, so it may be a read error. The chain joins TRBV29-1 to TRBJ1-4; D not resolved. Trimming took 7 bases from V and 4 from J, leaving 13 bases between them. The CDR3 runs to 13 residues. Germline V lookup: CDR1 SQVTM, CDR2 ANQGSEA. This CDR3 reads CSGLLADNEKLFF. DNA of the CDR3: TGCAGCGGCCTGTTAGCGGATAATGAAAAACTGTTTTTT.

V is TRBV20-1 and J is TRBJ2-3; 10 bases map to TRBD2. Germline lookup yields CDR1 DFQATT and CDR2 SNEGSKA (reference sequence). This CDR3 has 16 amino acids. Germline trimming cut 5 bases from V and 3 bases from J; bases unmatched to any gene: 11. The CDR3 region has the DNA TGCAGTGCTTCAACCAGCGGGAGGGCCCTGACAGATACGCAGTATTTT. Translating gives CSASTSGRALTDTQYF.

The table lists this clonotype with many counts. The chain couples TRBV20-1 to TRBJ2-3; TRBD1 might be the D (5 bases). Germline V gene data show CDR1 as DFQATT and CDR2 as SNEGSKA (reference sequence). The CDR3 has 12 residues. CDR3 sequence: CRSTESTDTQYF. The CDR3 DNA is TGCAGATCGACAGAAAGCACAGATACGCAGTATTTT.

This clonotype was detected ten times or more. The chain couples TRBV20-1 to TRBJ1-1; D call uncertain. Trimming left V 3 bases short and J 1 base short, with 9 bases between. Germline CDR1 is DFQATT and CDR2 is SNEGSKA (reference sequence). The CDR3 is made up of 13 amino acids. In nucleotides, the CDR3 is TGCAGTGCTAGGAGACGGAGGAACACTGAAGCTTTCTTT. Protein: CSARRRRNTEAFF.

This clonotype was counted ten times or more. CDR3 region: CASSLTTGSTYEQYF. For the CDR3, the DNA is TGTGCCAGCAGCTTAACGACAGGCTCCACCTACGAGCAGTACTTC. V is TRBV7-3 and J is TRBJ2-7, with D possibly being TRBD1 (6 bases). The CDR3 totals 15 residues. Between the trimmed V and J ends, which lost 0 bases and 2 bases, there was a span of 11 bases. Germline CDR1 and CDR2: SGHTA and FQGTGA.

This clonotype has ten or more counts. This chain uses TRBV7-9 with TRBJ1-2, with D possibly matching TRBD1 (6 bases). Germline loops: CDR1 SEHNR, CDR2 FQNEAQ (reference sequence). The CDR3 consists of 16 residues. The germline V and J ends were trimmed by 4 bases and 6 bases, with 21 bases remaining between them. CDR3 region: CASSSEGVPEVHGYTF. For the CDR3, the DNA is TGTGCCAGCAGCTCCGAGGGGGTCCCGGAGGTTCATGGCTACACCTTC.

The table lists this clonotype with many counts. The chain has TRBV3-1 and TRBJ2-2; D is unclear. Trimming removed 2 bases at V and 3 bases at J, with 10 bases between. Germline V gene data show CDR1 as LGHDT and CDR2 as YNNKEL (reference sequence). The CDR3 sequence is 15 residues long. This CDR3 is CASSQPLVDTGELFF. The DNA for the CDR3 is TGTGCCAGCAGCCAACCTCTAGTCGACACCGGGGAGCTGTTTTTT.